This T cell receptor beta chain is drawn from a study of T cell responses to AZD1222 COVID-19 vaccine. As regards this clone: Its antigen is unidentified.

Looked up from germline, CDR1 is MNHEY and CDR2 is SMNVEV (reference sequence). The germline V and J ends were trimmed by 5 bases and 10 bases, with 12 bases remaining between them. The CDR3 is 13 amino acids. The table came from immunoSEQ multiplex PCR; TCRdb's copy has only in-frame clones and leaves some out. There are about 120,000 clones in the sample; roughly nine tenths occur only once, and 4.4% lies in the top ten. Overall study findings and caveats: After two AZD1222 doses, spike-specific TCR breadth and depth rose versus day 0. There were mostly white British donors and more females than males, and clonal diversity was possibly underestimated. Regions 160-218 and 743-854 held dominance among vaccine-associated CD4 TCRs, which spanned spike. Just a handful of people given AZD1222 tested seropositive at baseline.

Sample: peripheral blood, taken on day 0 of AZD1222 vaccination. The J gene is TRBJ1-6, the V gene TRBV27, with a weak D call TRBD1 (6 bases). The TCR sequence derives from an adult in good health. This chain's CDR3 is CASSQGQSSPLHF. CDR3 DNA sequence: TGTGCCAGCAGTCAAGGACAGAGCTCACCCCTCCACTTT.